These T cell receptor beta chains were read from a single sample in a study of blood T cell repertoires in COVID-19. Profiling relied on immunoSEQ multiplex PCR, and the TCRdb table lists in-frame clones only, not all of them. The table shows 250,000 to 350,000 clones, with around 87% occurring only once. Sequencing used peripheral blood. These receptors originate from a woman in her twenties or thirties who had recovered from COVID-19. Both conserved end residues are part of each CDR3. Clone size, where shown, is once, few, many, or a class for clones that have expanded.

clone_size | v_call | cdr3_length | cdr3_aa
- | TRBV13 | 12 | CASSHPQGTQYF
- | TRBV4-1 | 15 | CASSQDLGRGNEQFF
- | TRBV5-1 | 15 | CASSLGGLAGYEQYF
- | TRBV19 | 13 | CASSAGVERAQHF
- | TRBV24-1 | 14 | CATSPTGLEETQYF
- | TRBV30 | 19 | CAWSVSRTGGVYSNQPQHF
- | TRBV5-6 | 14 | CASSLGGQGLGYTF
- | TRBV27 | 15 | CASRAQGFSTDTQYF
- | TRBV5-6 | 14 | CASTLAGSYNEQFF
- | TRBV9 | 16 | CASSPSSGLAAYEQYF
once | TRBV7-2 | 14 | CASSLTDSFEGYTF